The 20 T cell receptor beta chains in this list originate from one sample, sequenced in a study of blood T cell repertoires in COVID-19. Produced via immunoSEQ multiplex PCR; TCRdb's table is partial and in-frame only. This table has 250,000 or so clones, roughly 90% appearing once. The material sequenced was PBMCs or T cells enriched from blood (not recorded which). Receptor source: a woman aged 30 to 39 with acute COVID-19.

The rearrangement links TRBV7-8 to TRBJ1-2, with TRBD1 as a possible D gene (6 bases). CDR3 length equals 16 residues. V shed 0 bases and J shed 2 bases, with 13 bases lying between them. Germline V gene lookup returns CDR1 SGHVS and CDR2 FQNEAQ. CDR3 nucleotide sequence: TGTGCCAGCAGCTTAGCGCTTAGACAGGCCAACTATGGCTACACCTTC. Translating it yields CASSLALRQANYGYTF. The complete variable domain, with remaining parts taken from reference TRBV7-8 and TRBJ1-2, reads GAGVSQSPRYKVAKRGQDVALRCDPISGHVSLFWYQQALGQGPEFLTYFQNEAQLDKSGLPSDRFFAERPEGSVSTLKIQRTQQEDSAVYLCASSLALRQANYGYTFGSGTRLTVV.

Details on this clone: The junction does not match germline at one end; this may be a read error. Written as DNA, the CDR3 is TGTGCCAGCAGCCAAGGCCAGGGGGGACAGCTCCAGCATTTT. It specifies CASSQGQGGQLQHF. The chain carries TRBV3-1 (or the pseudogene TRBV3-2) and TRBJ1-5; the match to TRBD1 covers 7 bases. The CDR3 contains 14 residues. Germline values: CDR1 LGHDT, CDR2 YNNKEL (reference sequence).

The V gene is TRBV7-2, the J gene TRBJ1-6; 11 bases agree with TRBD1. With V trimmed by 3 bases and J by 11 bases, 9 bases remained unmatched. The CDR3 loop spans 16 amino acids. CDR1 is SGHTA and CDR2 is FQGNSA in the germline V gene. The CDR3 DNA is TGTGCCAGCAGCTTGGGACAGGGGGAACCATTTCCACCCCTCCACTTT. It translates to CASSLGQGEPFPPLHF.

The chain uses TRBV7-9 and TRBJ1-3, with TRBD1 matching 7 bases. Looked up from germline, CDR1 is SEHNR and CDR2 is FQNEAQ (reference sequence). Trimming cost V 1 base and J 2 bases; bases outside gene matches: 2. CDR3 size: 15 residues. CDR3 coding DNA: TGTGCCAGCAGCTTAGGGACAGGCCCTGGAAACACCATATATTTT. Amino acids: CASSLGTGPGNTIYF.

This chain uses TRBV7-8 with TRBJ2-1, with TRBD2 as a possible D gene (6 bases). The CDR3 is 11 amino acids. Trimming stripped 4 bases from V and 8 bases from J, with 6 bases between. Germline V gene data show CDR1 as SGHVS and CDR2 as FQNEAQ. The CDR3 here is CASSWGDEQFF. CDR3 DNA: TGTGCCAGCAGCTGGGGGGATGAGCAGTTCTTC.

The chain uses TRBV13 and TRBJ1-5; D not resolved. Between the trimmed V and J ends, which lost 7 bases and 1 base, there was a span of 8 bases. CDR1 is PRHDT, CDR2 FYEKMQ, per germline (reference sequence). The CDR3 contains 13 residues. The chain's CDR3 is CASTRGSNQPQHF. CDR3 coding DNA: TGTGCCAGCACCCGGGGAAGCAATCAGCCCCAGCATTTT.

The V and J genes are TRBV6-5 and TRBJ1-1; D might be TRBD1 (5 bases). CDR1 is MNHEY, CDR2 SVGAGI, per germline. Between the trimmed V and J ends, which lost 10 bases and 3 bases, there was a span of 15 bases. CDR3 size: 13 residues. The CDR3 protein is CANRRGEDTEAFF. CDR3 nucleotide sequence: TGTGCCAACCGACGGGGGGAAGACACTGAAGCTTTCTTT.

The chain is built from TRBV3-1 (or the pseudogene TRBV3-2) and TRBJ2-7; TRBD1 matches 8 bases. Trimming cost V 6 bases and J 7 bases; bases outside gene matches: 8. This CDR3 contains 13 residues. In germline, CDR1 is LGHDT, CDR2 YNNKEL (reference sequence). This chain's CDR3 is CASRLQGEEEQYF. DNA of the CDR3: TGTGCCAGCAGACTACAGGGGGAAGAGGAGCAGTACTTC.

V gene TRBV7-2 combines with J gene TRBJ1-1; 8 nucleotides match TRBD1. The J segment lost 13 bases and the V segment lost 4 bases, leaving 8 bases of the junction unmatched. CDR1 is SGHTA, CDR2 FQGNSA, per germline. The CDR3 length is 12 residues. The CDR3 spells CASSSRQGRGFF. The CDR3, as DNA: TGTGCCAGCAGCTCGAGACAGGGGAGAGGTTTCTTT.

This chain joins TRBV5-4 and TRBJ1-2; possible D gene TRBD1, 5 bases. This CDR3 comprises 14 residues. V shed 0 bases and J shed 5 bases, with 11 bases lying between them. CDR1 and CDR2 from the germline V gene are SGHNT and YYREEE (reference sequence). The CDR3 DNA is TGTGCCAGCAGCTTGGTGGCCGGGGGGTATGGCTACACCTTC. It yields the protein CASSLVAGGYGYTF.

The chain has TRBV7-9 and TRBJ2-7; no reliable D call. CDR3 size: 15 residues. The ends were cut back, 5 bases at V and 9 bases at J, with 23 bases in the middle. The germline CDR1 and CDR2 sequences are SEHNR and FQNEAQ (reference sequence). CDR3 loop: CASSPPSNLVPGQYF. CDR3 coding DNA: TGTGCCAGCAGCCCGCCTTCGAACCTCGTCCCGGGGCAGTACTTC.

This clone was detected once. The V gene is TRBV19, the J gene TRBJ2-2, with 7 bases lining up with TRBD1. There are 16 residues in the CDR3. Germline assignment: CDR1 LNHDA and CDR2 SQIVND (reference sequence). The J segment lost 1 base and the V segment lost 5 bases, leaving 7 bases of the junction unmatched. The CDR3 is CASSRPGTVNTGELFF. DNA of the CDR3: TGTGCCAGTAGTCGTCCGGGGACAGTGAACACCGGGGAGCTGTTTTTT.

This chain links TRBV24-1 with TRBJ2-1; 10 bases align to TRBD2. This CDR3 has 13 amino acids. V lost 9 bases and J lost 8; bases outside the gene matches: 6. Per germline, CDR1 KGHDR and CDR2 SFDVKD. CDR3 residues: CATSAGGPHEQFF. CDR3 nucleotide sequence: TGTGCCACCTCAGCGGGGGGGCCGCATGAGCAGTTCTTC.

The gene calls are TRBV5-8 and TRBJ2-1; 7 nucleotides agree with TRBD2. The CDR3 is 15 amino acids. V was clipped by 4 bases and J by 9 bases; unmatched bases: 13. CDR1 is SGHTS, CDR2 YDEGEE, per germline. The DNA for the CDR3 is TGTGCCAGCAGCCTGCTAGGACTAGGTCAGGGTGAGCAGTTCTTC. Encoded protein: CASSLLGLGQGEQFF.

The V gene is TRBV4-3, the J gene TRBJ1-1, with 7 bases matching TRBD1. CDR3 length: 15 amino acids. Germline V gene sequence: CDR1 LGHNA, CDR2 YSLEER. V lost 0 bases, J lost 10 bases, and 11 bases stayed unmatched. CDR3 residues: CASSQDDRAKSGAFF. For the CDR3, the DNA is TGCGCCAGCAGCCAAGATGACAGGGCCAAATCGGGAGCTTTCTTT.

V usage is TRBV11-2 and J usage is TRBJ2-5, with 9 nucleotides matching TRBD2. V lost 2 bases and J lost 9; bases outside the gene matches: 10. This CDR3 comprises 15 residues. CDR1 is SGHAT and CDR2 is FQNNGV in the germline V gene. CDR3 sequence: CASSLSGGTPGAQYF. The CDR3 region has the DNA TGTGCCAGCAGCTTAAGCGGGGGGACTCCCGGGGCCCAGTACTTC.

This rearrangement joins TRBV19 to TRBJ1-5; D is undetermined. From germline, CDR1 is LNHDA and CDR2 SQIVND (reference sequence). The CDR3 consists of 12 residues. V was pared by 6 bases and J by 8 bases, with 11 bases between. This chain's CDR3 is CASRISGEPQHF. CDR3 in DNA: TGTGCCAGTAGAATTTCCGGGGAGCCCCAGCATTTT.

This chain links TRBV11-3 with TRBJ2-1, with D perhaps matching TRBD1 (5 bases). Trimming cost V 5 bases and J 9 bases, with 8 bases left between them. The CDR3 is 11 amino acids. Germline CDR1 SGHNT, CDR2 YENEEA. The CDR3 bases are TGTGCCAGCAGCGCAGGGATTGAGCAGTTCTTC. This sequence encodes CASSAGIEQFF.

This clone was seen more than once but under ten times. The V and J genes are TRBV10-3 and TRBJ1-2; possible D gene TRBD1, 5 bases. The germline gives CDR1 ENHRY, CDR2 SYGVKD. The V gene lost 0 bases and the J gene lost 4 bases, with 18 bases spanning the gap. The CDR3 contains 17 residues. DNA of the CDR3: TGTGCCATCAGTGAGTCGGTCCGAGGTTTAAGGGGCTATGGCTACACCTTC. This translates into CAISESVRGLRGYGYTF.

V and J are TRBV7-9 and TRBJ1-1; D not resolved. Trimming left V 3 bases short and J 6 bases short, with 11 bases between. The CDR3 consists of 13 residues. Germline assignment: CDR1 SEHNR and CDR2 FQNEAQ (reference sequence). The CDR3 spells CASSLFGVAEAFF. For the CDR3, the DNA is TGTGCCAGCAGCTTGTTCGGGGTGGCTGAAGCTTTCTTT.